Presented here are 20 T cell receptor beta chains from one specimen sequenced in a study of T cells after yellow fever vaccination (dated by TCRdb to between 2019 and 2020). The intended sense of this specimen's treatment or condition label: live attenuated yellow fever vaccine strain. Library generation was performed with 5' RACE. TCRdb shows the sequencer as Illumina HiSeq 2500. TCRdb reanalyzed the raw reads on its own, using fastp at Q25 for trimming and MiXCR for clone calling, and kept in-frame beta chains. Each CDR3 protein gets just one entry, which takes the most common genes and DNA from the rows behind it. In all, the sample holds about 74,000 distinct CDR3 sequences, and more than 5.5% of those were seen once. Around a third of the sample is taken by the ten largest. The material sequenced was CD8+ T cells sorted from PBMCs, taken about 5 days after the first yellow fever vaccination. The source of these receptors is a young man who received the YFV17D yellow fever vaccine.

This clonotype was detected only a few times. The J gene is TRBJ2-5, the V gene TRBV27, with D possibly TRBD1 on 6 matching bases. Trimming stripped 0 bases from V and 2 bases from J, with 10 bases between. The CDR3 runs to 15 residues. Germline V gene lookup returns CDR1 MNHEY and CDR2 SMNVEV (reference sequence). The CDR3 sequence: CASSLSVGQQETQYF. As DNA, the CDR3 is TGTGCCAGCAGTTTATCGGTTGGACAGCAAGAGACCCAGTACTTC.

About this clonotype: The germline gene is not matched at one end of the junction; a read error may be the cause. As DNA, the CDR3 is TGTGCCATCAGTTTACTTTGGGTCCCAGGCTCCCGAGAGGATGGCTACACCTTC. Translating gives CAISLLWVPGSREDGYTF. The chain has TRBV12-3 or TRBV12-4 and TRBJ1-2; D gene uncertain. The CDR3 sequence is 18 residues long.

This clonotype was counted at least ten times. The V gene is TRBV7-2, the J gene TRBJ1-5; the D gene is possibly TRBD1 (5 bases). The CDR3 spans 15 residues. Germline loops: CDR1 SGHTA, CDR2 FQGNSA. V lost 1 base, J lost 6 bases, and 13 bases lay in between. The CDR3 is CASSLGGRDSQPQHF. CDR3 nucleotide sequence: TGTGCCAGCAGCTTAGGAGGGAGGGACTCTCAGCCCCAGCATTTT.

This clonotype turned up a few times. V usage is TRBV15 and J usage is TRBJ1-2; tentatively, D is TRBD1 (6 bases). V lost 5 bases to trimming and J lost 9 bases, with 25 bases between them. CDR3 length: 16 residues. Germline V gene data show CDR1 as LNHNV and CDR2 as YYDKDF (reference sequence). CDR3 loop: CATSEAGTSHFLSYTF. In DNA, the CDR3 is TGTGCCACCAGCGAGGCCGGGACATCCCATTTTCTGAGCTACACCTTC. Supplemented by reference TRBV15 and TRBJ1-2, the full variable domain reads DAMVIQNPRYQVTQFGKPVTLSCSQTLNHNVMYWYQQKSSQAPKLLFHYYDKDFNNEADTPDNFQSRRPNTSFCFLDIRSPGLGDTAMYLCATSEAGTSHFLSYTFGSGTRLTVV.

This clonotype appeared many times. The rearrangement links TRBV4-1 to TRBJ2-7; possibly TRBD2 for D (5 bases). Per germline, CDR1 MGHRA and CDR2 YSYEKL. Trimming took off 2 bases at V and 7 bases at J, with 12 bases between the two ends. The CDR3 runs to 13 residues. CDR3 in DNA: TGCGCCAGCAGCCAAAACGAGGGCCGGGAGCAGTACTTC. This codes for CASSQNEGREQYF.

The V gene is TRBV7-8, the J gene TRBJ2-7; D may correspond to TRBD1 or TRBD2 (5 bases each). CDR1 SGHVS and CDR2 FQNEAQ come from the germline V gene. V was clipped by 0 bases and J by 1 base, with 16 bases between them. The CDR3 has 17 residues. This chain's CDR3 is CASSLAIWDGGSYEQYV. As DNA, the CDR3 is TGTGCCAGCAGCTTAGCTATTTGGGACGGAGGTTCCTACGAGCAGTACGTC.

Many counts were recorded for this clonotype. This chain uses TRBV10-2 with TRBJ2-5; 10 positions match TRBD2. The CDR3 sequence is 17 residues long. Losses at the gene ends were 0 bases for V and 4 bases for J; bases not matched to a gene: 8. CDR1 and CDR2 (germline): WSHSY, SAAADI. CDR3 nucleotide sequence: TGCGCCAGCAGTGAGTCAAATGTAGCGGGGGGTAGAGAGACCCAGTACTTC. Protein product: CASSESNVAGGRETQYF.

This clonotype was seen ten or more times. V is TRBV6-2 or TRBV6-3 and J is TRBJ2-2; D tentatively fits TRBD1 or TRBD2 (5 bases each). Germline V lookup: CDR1 MNHEY, CDR2 SVGEGT. The V end lost 5 bases, the J end lost 7 bases, and 26 bases lay between the germline ends. The CDR3 runs 18 residues. Here the CDR3 DNA reads TGTGCCAGCAGTCCGACCCGGTTAATGGGGACCGGAAACGGGGAGCTGTTTTTT. Translated, it gives CASSPTRLMGTGNGELFF.

This clonotype has a handful of counts. The V call is TRBV19, the J call TRBJ2-1; TRBD2 aligns across 8 bases. The CDR3 spans 15 residues. CDR1 and CDR2 (germline): LNHDA, SQIVND (reference sequence). Trimming at V came to 2 bases and at J to 3 bases, leaving 3 bases not matched to a gene. DNA of the CDR3: TGTGCCAGTAGTATACGGGGGGGGGTCTACAATGAGCAGTTCTTC. Protein sequence: CASSIRGGVYNEQFF. Supplemented by reference TRBV19 and TRBJ2-1, the full variable domain reads DGGITQSPKYLFRKEGQNVTLSCEQNLNHDAMYWYRQDPGQGLRLIYYSQIVNDFQKGDIAEGYSVSREKKESFPLTVTSAQKNPTAFYLCASSIRGGVYNEQFFGPGTRLTVL.

This clonotype was found many times. The rearrangement joins TRBV20-1 to TRBJ2-1; 7 nucleotides line up with TRBD2. J was trimmed by 4 bases and V by 3 bases; bases with no gene match: 12. Germline V gene lookup returns CDR1 DFQATT and CDR2 SNEGSKA (reference sequence). The length of the CDR3 is 16 residues. CDR3 in amino acids: CSASPQPEGLYNEQFF. DNA for the CDR3: TGCAGTGCTAGTCCGCAACCCGAGGGACTATACAATGAGCAGTTCTTC.

This rearrangement joins TRBV20-1 to TRBJ1-2; D unclear. Trimming stripped 0 bases from V and 2 bases from J, with 7 bases between. CDR1 and CDR2 (germline): DFQATT, SNEGSKA (reference sequence). The CDR3 has 13 amino acids. In nucleotides, the CDR3 is TGCAGTGCTAGAGATCCAAAGAACTATGGCTACACCTTC. Translated, it gives CSARDPKNYGYTF.

The rearrangement links TRBV12-3 or TRBV12-4 to TRBJ1-1, with D hard to call. V was shortened by 1 base and J by 4 bases, with 7 bases between the two germline ends. The CDR3 is 13 amino acids. The CDR3 spells CASSLGPATEAFF. In nucleotides, the CDR3 is TGTGCCAGCAGTTTAGGGCCCGCCACTGAAGCTTTCTTT.

This clonotype was seen many times. This chain uses TRBV11-2 with TRBJ2-7; D may be TRBD1 (5 bases). Between the trimmed V and J ends, which lost 7 bases and 2 bases, there was a span of 12 bases. The CDR3 is 13 residues long. Germline V gene data show CDR1 as SGHAT and CDR2 as FQNNGV. CDR3 protein: CASTRQTAYEQYF. The CDR3 DNA is TGTGCCAGCACGAGACAGACTGCCTACGAGCAGTACTTC.

This clonotype was counted many times. CDR3 region: CASSQDTGGPRITDTQYF. CDR3 nucleotides: TGCGCCAGCAGCCAAGATACGGGGGGGCCGAGAATAACAGATACGCAGTATTTT. V gene TRBV4-3 combines with J gene TRBJ2-3; TRBD2 aligns across 8 bases. V was clipped by 0 bases and J by 3 bases; unmatched bases: 11. The CDR3 is 18 amino acids. The germline V gene has CDR1 LGHNA and CDR2 YSLEER.

Only a few counts were recorded for this clonotype. This chain uses TRBV15 with TRBJ2-7; TRBD1 matches at 7 bases. V shed 5 bases and J 0 bases; nucleotides not matched to a gene: 10. CDR1 LNHNV and CDR2 YYDKDF come from the germline V gene (reference sequence). The CDR3 length is 16 residues. The CDR3 is CATSRTRQGDSYEQYF. DNA of the CDR3: TGTGCCACCAGCCGAACCCGACAGGGCGACTCCTACGAGCAGTACTTC.

The table lists this clonotype with many counts. This rearrangement joins TRBV18 to TRBJ1-5, with D unresolved. This CDR3 region has 12 residues. Trimming took 3 bases from V and 5 from J, leaving 5 bases between them. The V gene's germline CDR1 is KGHSH and CDR2 LQKENI. CDR3 in DNA: TGTGCCAGCTCACCTGGGCATCAGCCCCAGCATTTT. Amino acid sequence: CASSPGHQPQHF.

The chain couples TRBV7-3 to TRBJ1-1, with TRBD1 identical over 7 bases. The V and J ends lost 5 bases and 4 bases, in that order; junction bases with no gene match: 7. The CDR3 spans 14 residues. CDR1 and CDR2 (germline): SGHTA, FQGTGA. CDR3 DNA: TGTGCCAGCAGCCAGACTCACAGGGGCACTGAAGCTTTCTTT. It translates to CASSQTHRGTEAFF.

The chain combines TRBV4-2 with TRBJ1-5; tentative D call: TRBD1 (5 bases). Germline values: CDR1 LGHNA, CDR2 YNFKEQ. The CDR3 is 16 residues long. The V end lost 4 bases, the J end lost 6 bases, and 19 bases lay between the germline ends. CDR3 in DNA: TGTGCCAGCAGCCCGAACGGCGAAGGGGATGGTCAGCCCCAGCATTTT. This encodes CASSPNGEGDGQPQHF.

The chain couples TRBV30 to TRBJ2-7; D is unclear. This CDR3 contains 12 residues. Trimming took off 4 bases at V and 1 base at J, with 8 bases between the two ends. Per the germline V gene, CDR1 is GTSNPN and CDR2 is SVGIG (reference sequence). The CDR3 region is CAWTGDSYEQYF. In DNA form, the CDR3 reads TGTGCCTGGACTGGGGATTCCTACGAGCAGTACTTC.

This clonotype came up many times. The V gene is TRBV7-6, the J gene TRBJ2-1; D perhaps matches TRBD1 (6 bases). Trimming stripped 7 bases from V and 5 bases from J, with 18 bases between. The CDR3 is made up of 15 amino acids. The germline CDR1 and CDR2 sequences are SGHVS and FNYEAQ. The CDR3 sequence: CASTEGGVWNNEQFF. The CDR3 DNA sequence: TGTGCCAGCACCGAAGGGGGAGTTTGGAACAATGAGCAGTTCTTC.